A single sample gave rise to the 18 T cell receptor beta chains below, sequenced in a study of T cells in lung cancer brain metastases. Clones were sequenced by immunoSEQ multiplex PCR, and TCRdb holds only the in-frame ones, with some missing. This table holds about 5,000 clones, 70% to 90% found once. Sequencing input: tumor tissue from the primary lung tumor. The receptors stem from a woman aged 45-59 years with non-small cell lung cancer.

The chain carries TRBV14 and TRBJ2-1; weak D call: TRBD2 (5 bases). Germline CDR1 SGHDN, CDR2 FVKESK. The CDR3 consists of 12 residues. Trimming took 3 bases from V and 10 from J, leaving 10 bases between them. The CDR3 spells CASSQNQREQFF. In DNA form, the CDR3 reads TGTGCCAGCAGCCAGAACCAGCGGGAGCAGTTCTTC.

The gene calls are TRBV13 and TRBJ2-7; 7 bases match TRBD2. The length of the CDR3 is 15 residues. Per the germline V gene, CDR1 is PRHDT and CDR2 is FYEKMQ (reference sequence). The junction had 10 bases not matched to a gene; V was cut back by 5 bases and J by 3 bases. The chain's CDR3 is CASSLRDYLRYEQYV. For the CDR3, the DNA is TGTGCCAGCAGCCTAAGGGACTACCTCCGCTACGAGCAGTACGTC.

This chain joins TRBV7-3 and TRBJ1-1; D not resolved. Germline V lookup: CDR1 SGHTA, CDR2 FQGTGA. The CDR3 contains 13 residues. V was shortened by 8 bases and J by 5 bases, with 15 bases between the two germline ends. DNA for the CDR3: TGTGCCAGCCTCTCAGGACCGGGGACTGAAGCTTTCTTT. It is translated as CASLSGPGTEAFF.

The rearrangement uses TRBV6-6 and TRBJ2-7, with D tentatively TRBD2 (5 bases). The ends were cut back, 7 bases at V and 0 bases at J, with 7 bases in the middle. The CDR3 has 12 residues. Germline V CDR1 and CDR2: MNHNY, SVGAGI (reference sequence). CDR3 protein: CASKGASYEQYV. CDR3 DNA: TGTGCCAGCAAGGGAGCCTCCTACGAGCAGTACGTC.

The J gene is TRBJ2-1, the V gene TRBV11-2; D is perhaps TRBD1 (6 bases). The CDR3 extends over 12 amino acids. The V end lost 2 bases, the J end lost 7 bases, and 6 bases lay between the germline ends. CDR1 is SGHAT, CDR2 FQNNGV, per germline. This chain's CDR3 is CASSLQGNEQFF. The CDR3 DNA reads TGTGCCAGCAGCTTACAGGGGAATGAGCAGTTCTTC.

This clone was seen only once. The rearrangement joins TRBV28 to TRBJ1-1; TRBD1 is a possible D gene (5 bases). V was pared by 6 bases and J by 13 bases, with 15 bases between. This CDR3 region has 11 residues. Germline values: CDR1 MDHEN, CDR2 SYDVKM. DNA of the CDR3: TGTGCCAGCAGCCGCGGGACTCAGGGTTTCTTT. Translated: CASSRGTQGFF.

The V and J genes are TRBV5-1 and TRBJ2-5, with 9 bases fitting TRBD2. The germline V gene has CDR1 SGHRS and CDR2 YFSETQ. V trimming: 3 bases; J trimming: 5 bases; junction bases outside the gene matches: 11. This CDR3 spans 16 amino acids. The chain's CDR3 is CASSSTISGGGETQYF. In nucleotides, the CDR3 is TGCGCCAGCAGCTCCACGATTAGCGGGGGCGGGGAGACCCAGTACTTC.

The chain employs TRBV11-3 and TRBJ2-7; 7 nucleotides align to TRBD2. Per the germline V gene, CDR1 is SGHNT and CDR2 is YENEEA. This CDR3 comprises 14 residues. The V segment lost 5 bases and the J segment 6 bases; nucleotides outside the gene matches: 10. The CDR3 nucleotides read TGTGCCAGCAGCCTCACCCCACTAGCGCCCGAGCAGTACGTC. It specifies CASSLTPLAPEQYV.

The chain is built from TRBV5-4 and TRBJ2-1; no definite D call. The V and J ends lost 2 bases and 4 bases respectively, with 10 bases between them. The CDR3 contains 14 residues. Per the germline V gene, CDR1 is SGHNT and CDR2 is YYREEE (reference sequence). This chain's CDR3 is CASSLSTGYNEQFF. CDR3 nucleotides: TGTGCCAGCAGCTTATCCACGGGTTACAATGAGCAGTTCTTC.

The gene calls are TRBV18 and TRBJ1-4, with D possibly being TRBD1 (5 bases). Germline V gene data show CDR1 as KGHSH and CDR2 as LQKENI. V shed 3 bases and J shed 2 bases, with 10 bases lying between them. The CDR3 is 15 residues long. CDR3 in amino acids: CASSPLGLTNEKLFF. CDR3 in DNA: TGTGCCAGCTCACCTCTGGGACTTACTAATGAAAAACTGTTTTTT.

The chain combines TRBV9 with TRBJ2-3; D gene ambiguous. The CDR3 is 14 residues long. CDR1 and CDR2 from the germline V gene are SGDLS and YYNGEE. Trimming stripped 2 bases from V and 0 bases from J, with 7 bases between. The CDR3 loop reads CASSVADSTDTQYF. CDR3 nucleotide sequence: TGTGCCAGCAGCGTGGCTGACAGCACAGATACGCAGTATTTT.

The chain combines TRBV14 with TRBJ1-3, with D unclear. V gave up 7 bases and J gave up 0 bases, with 10 bases separating them. The CDR3 covers 14 residues. Germline CDR1 reads SGHDN; CDR2 reads FVKESK. CDR3 nucleotide sequence: TGTGCCAGCAAGTGTACAGACTCTGGAAACACCATATATTTT. Residues: CASKCTDSGNTIYF.

V is TRBV7-2 and J is TRBJ1-2, with TRBD1 matching 8 bases. Germline V gene data show CDR1 as SGHTA and CDR2 as FQGNSA. V shed 3 bases, J shed 13 bases, and the junction held 13 bases outside the gene matches. The CDR3 has 14 residues. In DNA, the CDR3 is TGTGCCAGCAGCTTGGACAGGGCGAACCCGGCTGGCACCTTC. Its protein is CASSLDRANPAGTF.

The chain joins TRBV2 to TRBJ1-1; 12 bases are a match to TRBD1. The V gene's germline CDR1 is SNHLY and CDR2 FYNNEI. Trimming took 7 bases from V and 1 from J; bases not matched to a gene: 13. There are 18 residues in the CDR3. In DNA form, the CDR3 reads TGTGCCAGCAACTCCGGGACAGGGGGCTTCCTCGGGAACACTGAAGCTTTCTTT. Amino acid sequence: CASNSGTGGFLGNTEAFF.

The chain has TRBV5-1 and TRBJ1-2; D remains unclear. Germline V gene lookup returns CDR1 SGHRS and CDR2 YFSETQ. CDR3 length equals 14 residues. V lost 0 bases to trimming and J lost 6 bases, with 12 bases between them. CDR3 DNA: TGCGCCAGCAGCTTGGTGGCCAGGTCCGATGGCTACACCTTC. Translation: CASSLVARSDGYTF.

V and J are TRBV5-6 and TRBJ2-2, with TRBD2 as a possible D gene (6 bases). This CDR3 is built from 15 residues. V gave up 7 bases and J gave up 3 bases, with 16 bases separating them. CDR1 is SGHDT and CDR2 is YYEEEE in the germline V gene. The CDR3 nucleotides read TGTGCCAGCCGCTCGGACGGAGGGTACACCGGGGAGCTGTTTTTT. Amino acids: CASRSDGGYTGELFF.

This sequence joins TRBV28 and TRBJ2-3, with 13 bases that match TRBD2. The CDR3 loop spans 15 amino acids. Germline CDR1 MDHEN, CDR2 SYDVKM. V lost 8 bases and J lost 2; bases outside the gene matches: 4. This chain's CDR3 is CASQGTSGITDTQYF. CDR3 DNA: TGTGCCAGCCAAGGGACTAGCGGGATCACAGATACGCAGTATTTT.

J is TRBJ2-5 and V is TRBV11-3, with 7 bases matching TRBD1. In germline, CDR1 is SGHNT, CDR2 YENEEA. V shed 1 base and J 4 bases; nucleotides not matched to a gene: 3. The CDR3 runs to 14 residues. For the CDR3, the DNA is TGTGCCAGCAGCTTAGTGCGACAGGGAGAGACCCAGTACTTC. It encodes CASSLVRQGETQYF.